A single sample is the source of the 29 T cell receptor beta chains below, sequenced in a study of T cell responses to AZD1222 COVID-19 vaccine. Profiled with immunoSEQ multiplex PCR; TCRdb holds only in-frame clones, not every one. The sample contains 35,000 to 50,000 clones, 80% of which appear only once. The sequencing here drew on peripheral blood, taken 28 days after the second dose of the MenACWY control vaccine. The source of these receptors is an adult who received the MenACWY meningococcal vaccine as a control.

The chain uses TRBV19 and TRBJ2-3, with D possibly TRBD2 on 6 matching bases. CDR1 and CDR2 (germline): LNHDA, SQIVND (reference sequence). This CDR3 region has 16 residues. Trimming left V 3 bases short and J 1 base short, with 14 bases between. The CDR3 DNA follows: TGTGCCAGTAGTATCATTACTAGCTCTGGCACAGATACGCAGTATTTT. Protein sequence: CASSIITSSGTDTQYF.

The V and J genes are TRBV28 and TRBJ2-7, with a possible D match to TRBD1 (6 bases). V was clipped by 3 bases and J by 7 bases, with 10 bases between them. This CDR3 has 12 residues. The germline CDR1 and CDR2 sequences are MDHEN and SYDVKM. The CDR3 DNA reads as TGTGCCAGCAGTTTGTACAGGGATGAGCAGTACTTC. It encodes CASSLYRDEQYF.

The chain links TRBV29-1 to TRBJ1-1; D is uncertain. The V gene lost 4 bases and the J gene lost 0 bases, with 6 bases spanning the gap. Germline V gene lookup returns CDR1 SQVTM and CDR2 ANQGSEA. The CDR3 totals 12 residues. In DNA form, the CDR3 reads TGCAGCGTTGGCAGAATGAACACTGAAGCTTTCTTT. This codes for CSVGRMNTEAFF.

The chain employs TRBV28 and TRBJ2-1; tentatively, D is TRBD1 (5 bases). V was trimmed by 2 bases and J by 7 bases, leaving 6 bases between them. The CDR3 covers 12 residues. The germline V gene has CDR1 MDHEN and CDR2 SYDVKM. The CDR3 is CASSLQGNEQFF. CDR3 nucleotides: TGTGCCAGCAGTTTACAGGGTAATGAGCAGTTCTTC.

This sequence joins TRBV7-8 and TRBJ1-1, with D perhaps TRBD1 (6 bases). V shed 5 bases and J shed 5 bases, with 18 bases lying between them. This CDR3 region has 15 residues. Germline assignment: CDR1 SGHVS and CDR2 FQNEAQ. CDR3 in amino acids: CASSEKEGGGTEAFF. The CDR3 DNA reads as TGTGCCAGCAGCGAGAAAGAAGGGGGAGGTACTGAAGCTTTCTTT.

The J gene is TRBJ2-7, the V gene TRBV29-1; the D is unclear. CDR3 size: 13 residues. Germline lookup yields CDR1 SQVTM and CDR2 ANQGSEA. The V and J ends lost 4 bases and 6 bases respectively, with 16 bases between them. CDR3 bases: TGCAGCGTTGCCCGAGTAAGGACGGGCGAGCAGTACTTC. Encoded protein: CSVARVRTGEQYF.

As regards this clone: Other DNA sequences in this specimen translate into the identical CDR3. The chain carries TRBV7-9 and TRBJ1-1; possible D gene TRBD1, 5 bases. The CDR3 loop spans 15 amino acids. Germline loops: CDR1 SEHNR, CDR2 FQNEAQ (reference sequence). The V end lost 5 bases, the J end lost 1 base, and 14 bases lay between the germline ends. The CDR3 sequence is CASSPRQNSNTEAFF. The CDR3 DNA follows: TGTGCCAGCAGCCCCAGACAGAATTCGAACACTGAAGCTTTCTTT.

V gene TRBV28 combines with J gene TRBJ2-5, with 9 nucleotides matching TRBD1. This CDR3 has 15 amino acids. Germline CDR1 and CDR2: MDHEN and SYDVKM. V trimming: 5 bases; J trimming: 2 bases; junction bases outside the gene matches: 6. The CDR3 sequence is CASSIGQGRQETQYF. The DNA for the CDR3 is TGTGCCAGCAGTATCGGACAGGGGCGGCAAGAGACCCAGTACTTC. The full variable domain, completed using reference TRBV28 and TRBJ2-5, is DVKVTQSSRYLVKRTGEKVFLECVQDMDHENMFWYRQDPGLGLRLIYFSYDVKMKEKGDIPEGYSVSREKKERFSLILESASTNQTSMYLCASSIGQGRQETQYFGPGTRLLVL.

In nucleotides, the CDR3 is TGCGCCAGCAGCCCGGCGAGGGACAGGGGTAACACCGGGGAGCTGTTTTTT. Its translation: CASSPARDRGNTGELFF. The chain joins TRBV5-1 to TRBJ2-2; TRBD1 matches 10 bases. The CDR3 is 17 amino acids. The germline V gene encodes CDR1 SGHRS and CDR2 YFSETQ. Trimming removed 4 bases from V and 2 bases from J; junction bases left unmatched: 8.

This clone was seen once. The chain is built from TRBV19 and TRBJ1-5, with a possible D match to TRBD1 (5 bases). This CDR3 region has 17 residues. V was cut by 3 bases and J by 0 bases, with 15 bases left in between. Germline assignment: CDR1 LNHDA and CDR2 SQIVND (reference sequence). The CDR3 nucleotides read TGTGCCAGTAGTATTAGGAAGGGGAAAAATAGCAATCAGCCCCAGCATTTT. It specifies CASSIRKGKNSNQPQHF.

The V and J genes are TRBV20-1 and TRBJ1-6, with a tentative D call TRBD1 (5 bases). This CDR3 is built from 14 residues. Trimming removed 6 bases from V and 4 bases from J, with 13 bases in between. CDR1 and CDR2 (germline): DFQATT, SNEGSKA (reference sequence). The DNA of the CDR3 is TGCAGTGCCAGTTGGGGGTTGTATAATTCACCCCTCCACTTT. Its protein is CSASWGLYNSPLHF.

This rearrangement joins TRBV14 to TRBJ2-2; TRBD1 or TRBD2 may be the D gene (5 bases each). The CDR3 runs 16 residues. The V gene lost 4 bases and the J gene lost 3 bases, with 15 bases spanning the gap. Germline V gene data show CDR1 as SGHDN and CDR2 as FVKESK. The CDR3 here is CASSPLGRTYTGELFF. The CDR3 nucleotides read TGTGCCAGCAGCCCTCTGGGACGGACTTACACCGGGGAGCTGTTTTTT. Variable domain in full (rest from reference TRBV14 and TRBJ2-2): EAGVTQFPSHSVIEKGQTVTLRCDPISGHDNLYWYRRVMGKEIKFLLHFVKESKQDESGMPNNRFLAERTGGTYSTLKVQPAELEDSGVYFCASSPLGRTYTGELFFGEGSRLTVL.

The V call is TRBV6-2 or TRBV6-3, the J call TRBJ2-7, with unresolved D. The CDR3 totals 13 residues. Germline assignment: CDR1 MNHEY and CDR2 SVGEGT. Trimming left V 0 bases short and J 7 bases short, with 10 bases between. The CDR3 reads CASSYSIRLEQYF. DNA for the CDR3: TGTGCCAGCAGTTACTCGATCAGGTTGGAGCAGTACTTC.

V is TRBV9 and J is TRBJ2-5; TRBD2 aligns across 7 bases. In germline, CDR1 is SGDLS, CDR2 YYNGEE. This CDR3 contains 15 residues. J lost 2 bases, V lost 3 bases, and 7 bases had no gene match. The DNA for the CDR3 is TGTGCCAGCAGCGGAAGCCACGGGGGGCAAGAGACCCAGTACTTC. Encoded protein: CASSGSHGGQETQYF.

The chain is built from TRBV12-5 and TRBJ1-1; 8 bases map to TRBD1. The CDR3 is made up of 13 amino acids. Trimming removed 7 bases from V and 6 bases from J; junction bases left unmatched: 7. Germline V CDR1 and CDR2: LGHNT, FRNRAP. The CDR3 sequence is CASALGTGAEAFF. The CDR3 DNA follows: TGTGCTAGTGCCTTGGGGACAGGAGCTGAAGCTTTCTTT.

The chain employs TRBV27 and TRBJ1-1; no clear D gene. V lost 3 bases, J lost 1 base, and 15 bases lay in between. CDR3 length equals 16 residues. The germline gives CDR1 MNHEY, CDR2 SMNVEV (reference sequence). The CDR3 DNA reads TGTGCCAGCAGTTTGGCTTCTGGACCCAGGAACACTGAAGCTTTCTTT. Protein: CASSLASGPRNTEAFF.

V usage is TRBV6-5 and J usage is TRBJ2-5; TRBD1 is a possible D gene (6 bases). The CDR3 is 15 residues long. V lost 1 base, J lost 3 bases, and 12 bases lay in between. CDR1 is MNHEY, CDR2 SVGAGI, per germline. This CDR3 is CASSYFFRTEETQYF. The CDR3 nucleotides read TGTGCCAGCAGTTACTTTTTCCGGACAGAAGAGACCCAGTACTTC.

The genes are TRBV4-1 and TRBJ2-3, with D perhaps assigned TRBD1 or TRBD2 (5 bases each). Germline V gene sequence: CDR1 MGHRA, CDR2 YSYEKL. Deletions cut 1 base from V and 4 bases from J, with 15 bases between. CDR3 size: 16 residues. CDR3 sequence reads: CASSQADGGNADTQYF. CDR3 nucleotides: TGCGCCAGCAGCCAAGCTGATGGGGGAAACGCAGATACGCAGTATTTT.

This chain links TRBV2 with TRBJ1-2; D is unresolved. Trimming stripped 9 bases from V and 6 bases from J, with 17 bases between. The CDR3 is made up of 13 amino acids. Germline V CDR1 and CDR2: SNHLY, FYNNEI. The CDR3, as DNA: TGTGCCAGTATCTTCCTGGCAGAACATGGCTACACCTTC. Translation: CASIFLAEHGYTF.

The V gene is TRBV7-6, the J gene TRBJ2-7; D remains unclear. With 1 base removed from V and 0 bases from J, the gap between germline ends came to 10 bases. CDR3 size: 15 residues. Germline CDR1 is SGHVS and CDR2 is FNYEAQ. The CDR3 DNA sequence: TGTGCCAGCAGCTTAGGGGAACAGAGCTCCTACGAGCAGTACTTC. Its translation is CASSLGEQSSYEQYF.

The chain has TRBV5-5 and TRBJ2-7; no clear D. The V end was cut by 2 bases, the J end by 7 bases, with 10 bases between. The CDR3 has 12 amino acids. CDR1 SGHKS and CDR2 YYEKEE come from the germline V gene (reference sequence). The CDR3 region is CASSFINGEQYV. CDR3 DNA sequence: TGTGCCAGCAGCTTTATCAACGGGGAGCAGTACGTC.

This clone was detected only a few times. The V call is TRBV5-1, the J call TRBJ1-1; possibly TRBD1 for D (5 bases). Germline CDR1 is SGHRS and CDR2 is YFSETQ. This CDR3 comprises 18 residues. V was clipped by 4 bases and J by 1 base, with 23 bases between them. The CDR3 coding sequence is TGCGCCAGCAGCCCGGAAGTGGACAAAGTCTCTAGGAACACTGAAGCTTTCTTT. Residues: CASSPEVDKVSRNTEAFF.

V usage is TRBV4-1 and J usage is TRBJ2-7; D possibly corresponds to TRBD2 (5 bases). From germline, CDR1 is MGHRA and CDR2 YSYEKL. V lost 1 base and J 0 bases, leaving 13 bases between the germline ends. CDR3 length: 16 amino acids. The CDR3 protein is CASSQVASKSSYEQYF. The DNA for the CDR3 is TGCGCCAGCAGCCAAGTGGCTAGCAAAAGCTCCTACGAGCAGTACTTC.

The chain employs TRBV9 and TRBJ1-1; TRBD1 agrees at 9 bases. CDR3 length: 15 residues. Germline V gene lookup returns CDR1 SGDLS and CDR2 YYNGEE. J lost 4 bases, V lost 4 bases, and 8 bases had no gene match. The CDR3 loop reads CASSRTGGASTEAFF. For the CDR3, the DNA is TGTGCCAGCAGCCGAACAGGGGGCGCGAGCACTGAAGCTTTCTTT.

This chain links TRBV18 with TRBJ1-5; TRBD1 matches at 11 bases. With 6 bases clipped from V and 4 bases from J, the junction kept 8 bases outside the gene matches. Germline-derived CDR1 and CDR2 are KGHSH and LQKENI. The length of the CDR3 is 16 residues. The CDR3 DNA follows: TGTGCCAGCTCTCCTGAGGGGACAGGGGGAAATCAGCCCCAGCATTTT. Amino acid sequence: CASSPEGTGGNQPQHF.

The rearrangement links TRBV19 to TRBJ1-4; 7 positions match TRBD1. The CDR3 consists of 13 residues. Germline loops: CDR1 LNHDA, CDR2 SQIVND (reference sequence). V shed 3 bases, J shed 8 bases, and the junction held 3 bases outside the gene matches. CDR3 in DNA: TGTGCCAGTAGTATTGGGACAGAAGAAAAACTGTTTTTT. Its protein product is CASSIGTEEKLFF.

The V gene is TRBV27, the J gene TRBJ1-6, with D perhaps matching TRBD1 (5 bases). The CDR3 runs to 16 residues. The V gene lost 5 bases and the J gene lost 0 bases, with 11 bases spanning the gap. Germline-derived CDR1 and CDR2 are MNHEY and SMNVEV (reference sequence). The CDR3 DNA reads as TGTGCCAGCAGTATGGGACGGAGCTCCTATAATTCACCCCTCCACTTT. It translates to CASSMGRSSYNSPLHF.

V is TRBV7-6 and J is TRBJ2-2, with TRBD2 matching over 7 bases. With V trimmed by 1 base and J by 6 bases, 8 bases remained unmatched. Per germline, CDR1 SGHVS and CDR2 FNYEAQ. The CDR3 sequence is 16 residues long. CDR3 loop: CASSLGASGTSGELFF. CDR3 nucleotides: TGTGCCAGCAGCTTAGGTGCAAGCGGGACGTCCGGGGAGCTGTTTTTT.

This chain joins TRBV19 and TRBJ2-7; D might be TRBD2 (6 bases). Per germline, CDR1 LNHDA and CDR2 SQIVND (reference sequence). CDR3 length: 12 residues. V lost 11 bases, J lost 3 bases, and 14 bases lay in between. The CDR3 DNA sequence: TGTGCCTCAGGGACTTGGGGCTACGAGCAGTACTTC. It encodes CASGTWGYEQYF.